The next 13 T cell receptor beta chains were all read from a single sample in a study of blood T cell repertoires in COVID-19. Sequencing was performed with immunoSEQ multiplex PCR; in TCRdb, only in-frame clones are kept and a portion is missing. The sample shows over 95,000 clones, about 85% of them seen only once. Input material: peripheral blood. The receptors shown here come from a human donor in a cohort sampled during active COVID-19.

This sequence joins TRBV7-2 and TRBJ2-1; TRBD2 aligns across 15 bases. Looked up from germline, CDR1 is SGHTA and CDR2 is FQGNSA. The CDR3 runs 14 residues. After removal of 6 bases from V and 9 bases from J, the junction contained 3 bases not matched to a gene. The CDR3 is CASRWTSGGVEQFF. In DNA form, the CDR3 reads TGTGCCAGCAGGTGGACTAGCGGGGGGGTTGAGCAGTTCTTC.

The chain couples TRBV3-1 (or the pseudogene TRBV3-2) to TRBJ2-4; 8 bases fit TRBD1. The CDR3 totals 16 residues. From germline, CDR1 is LGHDT and CDR2 YNNKEL (reference sequence). The V and J ends lost 5 bases and 1 base, in that order; junction bases with no gene match: 7. The CDR3 DNA follows: TGTGCCAGCAGCGCGGACAGGGATAAGGCCAAAAACATTCAGTACTTC. Amino acids: CASSADRDKAKNIQYF.

The CDR3 here is CASSSSGDYQPQHF. CDR3 nucleotide sequence: TGTGCCAGCAGTAGCAGTGGGGACTATCAGCCCCAGCATTTT. The J gene is TRBJ1-5, the V gene TRBV6-6, with a tentative D call TRBD1 (5 bases). Germline V gives CDR1 MNHNY, CDR2 SVGAGI (reference sequence). This CDR3 region has 14 residues. Deletions cut 5 bases from V and 5 bases from J, with 13 bases between.

The chain combines TRBV6-2 or TRBV6-3 with TRBJ2-5; a weak D match, TRBD2 (6 bases). Trimming cost V 2 bases and J 3 bases, with 22 bases left between them. Germline V CDR1 and CDR2: MNHEY, SVGEGT. This CDR3 region has 18 residues. CDR3 sequence (DNA): TGTGCCAGCAGTTACAGCACGACCTCGTACGGAGGGAAAGAGACCCAGTACTTC. This codes for CASSYSTTSYGGKETQYF.

The chain joins TRBV10-1 to TRBJ1-1; D is possibly TRBD1 (6 bases). Looked up from germline, CDR1 is WNHNN and CDR2 is SYGVQD (reference sequence). Trimming removed 2 bases at V and 1 base at J, with 14 bases between. The CDR3 sequence is 16 residues long. CDR3 protein: CASSEARDTKNTEAFF. The CDR3 nucleotides read TGCGCCAGCAGTGAGGCCAGGGACACTAAGAACACTGAAGCTTTCTTT.

The chain combines TRBV3-1 (or the pseudogene TRBV3-2) with TRBJ2-7, with no clear D. V lost 1 base and J 3 bases, leaving 4 bases between the germline ends. Per germline, CDR1 LGHDT and CDR2 YNNKEL (reference sequence). The CDR3 totals 12 residues. The CDR3 here is CASSQVSYEQYF. The CDR3 DNA is TGTGCCAGCAGCCAAGTTAGCTACGAGCAGTACTTC.

The rearrangement uses TRBV5-6 and TRBJ2-7; a weak D match, TRBD1 (6 bases). The CDR3 extends over 13 amino acids. Trimming pared 3 bases from V and 4 bases from J, leaving 11 bases between. In germline, CDR1 is SGHDT, CDR2 YYEEEE. This chain's CDR3 is CASSYREVYEQYF. The CDR3, as DNA: TGTGCCAGCAGCTACAGGGAAGTTTACGAGCAGTACTTC.

The J gene is TRBJ1-6, the V gene TRBV12-3 or TRBV12-4; a possible D gene is TRBD1 (6 bases). This CDR3 region has 13 residues. Trimming took 6 bases from V and 11 from J, leaving 14 bases between them. This chain's CDR3 is CASRIRGAAPLHF. CDR3 nucleotide sequence: TGTGCCAGCAGAATCAGGGGAGCTGCACCCCTCCACTTT.

V and J are TRBV2 and TRBJ1-1, with 8 bases identical to TRBD1. Germline V gene lookup returns CDR1 SNHLY and CDR2 FYNNEI. J gave up 3 bases and V 7 bases, and 7 bases lay outside the gene matches. The CDR3 has 14 residues. CDR3 region: CASIFRQGYTEAFF. The CDR3 bases are TGTGCCAGCATTTTCCGACAGGGGTACACTGAAGCTTTCTTT.

The CDR3 region has the DNA TGTGCCAGCAGCTTAGGTCTAGCAACAGATACGCAGTATTTT. Encoded protein: CASSLGLATDTQYF. The V call is TRBV7-9, the J call TRBJ2-3; D may be TRBD2 (5 bases). CDR3 length: 14 amino acids. V was trimmed by 1 base and J by 3 bases, leaving 8 bases between them. Germline V CDR1 and CDR2: SEHNR, FQNEAQ (reference sequence).

V and J are TRBV28 and TRBJ2-7; TRBD1 agrees at 7 bases. The CDR3 has 12 amino acids. Germline CDR1 MDHEN, CDR2 SYDVKM. Germline trimming cut 7 bases from V and 2 bases from J; bases unmatched to any gene: 2. CDR3 coding DNA: TGTGCCAGCACCGGGACAGCCTACGAGCAGTACTTC. It specifies CASTGTAYEQYF.

Here the CDR3 reads CASSSTRDRAFDTEAFF. CDR3 sequence (DNA): TGTGCCAGCAGCTCGACTCGGGACAGGGCTTTTGACACTGAAGCTTTCTTT. This rearrangement joins TRBV5-6 to TRBJ1-1; 9 nucleotides align to TRBD1. This CDR3 spans 17 amino acids. V was pared by 3 bases and J by 3 bases, with 12 bases of the junction left unmatched. Germline assignment: CDR1 SGHDT and CDR2 YYEEEE. Combining the CDR3 with reference TRBV5-6 and TRBJ1-1 gives the whole variable domain DAGVTQSPTHLIKTRGQQVTLRCSPKSGHDTVSWYQQALGQGPQFIFQYYEEEERQRGNFPDRFSGHQFPNYSSELNVNALLLGDSALYLCASSSTRDRAFDTEAFFGQGTRLTVV.

The rearrangement uses TRBV30 and TRBJ2-2, with 8 nucleotides matching TRBD2. The V segment lost 3 bases and the J segment 5 bases; nucleotides outside the gene matches: 5. This CDR3 spans 14 amino acids. Germline V CDR1 and CDR2: GTSNPN, SVGIG (reference sequence). CDR3 DNA sequence: TGTGCCTGGAGCGCGGGGGGCCGGACCGGGGAGCTGTTTTTT. It encodes CAWSAGGRTGELFF. The full variable domain, in which reference TRBV30 and TRBJ2-2 provide the parts outside the CDR3, is SQTIHQWPATLVQPVGSPLSLECTVEGTSNPNLYWYRQAAGRGLQLLFYSVGIGQISSEVPQNLSASRPQDRQFILSSKKLLLSDSGFYLCAWSAGGRTGELFFGEGSRLTVL.